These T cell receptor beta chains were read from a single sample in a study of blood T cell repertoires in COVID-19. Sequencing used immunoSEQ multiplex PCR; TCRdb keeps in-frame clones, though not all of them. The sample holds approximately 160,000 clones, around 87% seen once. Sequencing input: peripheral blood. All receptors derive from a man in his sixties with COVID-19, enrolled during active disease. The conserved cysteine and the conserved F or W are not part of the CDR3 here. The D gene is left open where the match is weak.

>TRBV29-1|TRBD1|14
SVDGTANPSNYGYT
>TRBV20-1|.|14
SASYRRGSSYNEQF
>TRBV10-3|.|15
AMGEGYGSTSGNTIY
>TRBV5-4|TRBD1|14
ASSEGQGMVGTEAF
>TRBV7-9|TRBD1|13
ASSLVGTEVYGYT
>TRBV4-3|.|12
ASSQDPGVDTQY
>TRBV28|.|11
ASSPGTPRGAF
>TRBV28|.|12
ASSLGQVNSPLH
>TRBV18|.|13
ASSTGTSLTDTQY
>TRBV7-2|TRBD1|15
ASSDIQGQNSGNTIY
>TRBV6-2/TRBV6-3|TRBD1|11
ASSSRQGASPH
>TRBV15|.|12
ATVSGGSTDTQY
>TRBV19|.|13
ASSIDGRVQDEQF
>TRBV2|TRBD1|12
ASSELQGAYGYT
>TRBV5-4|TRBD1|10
ASSVDRVSYT
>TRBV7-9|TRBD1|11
ASRRTGNTEAF
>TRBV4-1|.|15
ASSQGGPRGMNTEAF